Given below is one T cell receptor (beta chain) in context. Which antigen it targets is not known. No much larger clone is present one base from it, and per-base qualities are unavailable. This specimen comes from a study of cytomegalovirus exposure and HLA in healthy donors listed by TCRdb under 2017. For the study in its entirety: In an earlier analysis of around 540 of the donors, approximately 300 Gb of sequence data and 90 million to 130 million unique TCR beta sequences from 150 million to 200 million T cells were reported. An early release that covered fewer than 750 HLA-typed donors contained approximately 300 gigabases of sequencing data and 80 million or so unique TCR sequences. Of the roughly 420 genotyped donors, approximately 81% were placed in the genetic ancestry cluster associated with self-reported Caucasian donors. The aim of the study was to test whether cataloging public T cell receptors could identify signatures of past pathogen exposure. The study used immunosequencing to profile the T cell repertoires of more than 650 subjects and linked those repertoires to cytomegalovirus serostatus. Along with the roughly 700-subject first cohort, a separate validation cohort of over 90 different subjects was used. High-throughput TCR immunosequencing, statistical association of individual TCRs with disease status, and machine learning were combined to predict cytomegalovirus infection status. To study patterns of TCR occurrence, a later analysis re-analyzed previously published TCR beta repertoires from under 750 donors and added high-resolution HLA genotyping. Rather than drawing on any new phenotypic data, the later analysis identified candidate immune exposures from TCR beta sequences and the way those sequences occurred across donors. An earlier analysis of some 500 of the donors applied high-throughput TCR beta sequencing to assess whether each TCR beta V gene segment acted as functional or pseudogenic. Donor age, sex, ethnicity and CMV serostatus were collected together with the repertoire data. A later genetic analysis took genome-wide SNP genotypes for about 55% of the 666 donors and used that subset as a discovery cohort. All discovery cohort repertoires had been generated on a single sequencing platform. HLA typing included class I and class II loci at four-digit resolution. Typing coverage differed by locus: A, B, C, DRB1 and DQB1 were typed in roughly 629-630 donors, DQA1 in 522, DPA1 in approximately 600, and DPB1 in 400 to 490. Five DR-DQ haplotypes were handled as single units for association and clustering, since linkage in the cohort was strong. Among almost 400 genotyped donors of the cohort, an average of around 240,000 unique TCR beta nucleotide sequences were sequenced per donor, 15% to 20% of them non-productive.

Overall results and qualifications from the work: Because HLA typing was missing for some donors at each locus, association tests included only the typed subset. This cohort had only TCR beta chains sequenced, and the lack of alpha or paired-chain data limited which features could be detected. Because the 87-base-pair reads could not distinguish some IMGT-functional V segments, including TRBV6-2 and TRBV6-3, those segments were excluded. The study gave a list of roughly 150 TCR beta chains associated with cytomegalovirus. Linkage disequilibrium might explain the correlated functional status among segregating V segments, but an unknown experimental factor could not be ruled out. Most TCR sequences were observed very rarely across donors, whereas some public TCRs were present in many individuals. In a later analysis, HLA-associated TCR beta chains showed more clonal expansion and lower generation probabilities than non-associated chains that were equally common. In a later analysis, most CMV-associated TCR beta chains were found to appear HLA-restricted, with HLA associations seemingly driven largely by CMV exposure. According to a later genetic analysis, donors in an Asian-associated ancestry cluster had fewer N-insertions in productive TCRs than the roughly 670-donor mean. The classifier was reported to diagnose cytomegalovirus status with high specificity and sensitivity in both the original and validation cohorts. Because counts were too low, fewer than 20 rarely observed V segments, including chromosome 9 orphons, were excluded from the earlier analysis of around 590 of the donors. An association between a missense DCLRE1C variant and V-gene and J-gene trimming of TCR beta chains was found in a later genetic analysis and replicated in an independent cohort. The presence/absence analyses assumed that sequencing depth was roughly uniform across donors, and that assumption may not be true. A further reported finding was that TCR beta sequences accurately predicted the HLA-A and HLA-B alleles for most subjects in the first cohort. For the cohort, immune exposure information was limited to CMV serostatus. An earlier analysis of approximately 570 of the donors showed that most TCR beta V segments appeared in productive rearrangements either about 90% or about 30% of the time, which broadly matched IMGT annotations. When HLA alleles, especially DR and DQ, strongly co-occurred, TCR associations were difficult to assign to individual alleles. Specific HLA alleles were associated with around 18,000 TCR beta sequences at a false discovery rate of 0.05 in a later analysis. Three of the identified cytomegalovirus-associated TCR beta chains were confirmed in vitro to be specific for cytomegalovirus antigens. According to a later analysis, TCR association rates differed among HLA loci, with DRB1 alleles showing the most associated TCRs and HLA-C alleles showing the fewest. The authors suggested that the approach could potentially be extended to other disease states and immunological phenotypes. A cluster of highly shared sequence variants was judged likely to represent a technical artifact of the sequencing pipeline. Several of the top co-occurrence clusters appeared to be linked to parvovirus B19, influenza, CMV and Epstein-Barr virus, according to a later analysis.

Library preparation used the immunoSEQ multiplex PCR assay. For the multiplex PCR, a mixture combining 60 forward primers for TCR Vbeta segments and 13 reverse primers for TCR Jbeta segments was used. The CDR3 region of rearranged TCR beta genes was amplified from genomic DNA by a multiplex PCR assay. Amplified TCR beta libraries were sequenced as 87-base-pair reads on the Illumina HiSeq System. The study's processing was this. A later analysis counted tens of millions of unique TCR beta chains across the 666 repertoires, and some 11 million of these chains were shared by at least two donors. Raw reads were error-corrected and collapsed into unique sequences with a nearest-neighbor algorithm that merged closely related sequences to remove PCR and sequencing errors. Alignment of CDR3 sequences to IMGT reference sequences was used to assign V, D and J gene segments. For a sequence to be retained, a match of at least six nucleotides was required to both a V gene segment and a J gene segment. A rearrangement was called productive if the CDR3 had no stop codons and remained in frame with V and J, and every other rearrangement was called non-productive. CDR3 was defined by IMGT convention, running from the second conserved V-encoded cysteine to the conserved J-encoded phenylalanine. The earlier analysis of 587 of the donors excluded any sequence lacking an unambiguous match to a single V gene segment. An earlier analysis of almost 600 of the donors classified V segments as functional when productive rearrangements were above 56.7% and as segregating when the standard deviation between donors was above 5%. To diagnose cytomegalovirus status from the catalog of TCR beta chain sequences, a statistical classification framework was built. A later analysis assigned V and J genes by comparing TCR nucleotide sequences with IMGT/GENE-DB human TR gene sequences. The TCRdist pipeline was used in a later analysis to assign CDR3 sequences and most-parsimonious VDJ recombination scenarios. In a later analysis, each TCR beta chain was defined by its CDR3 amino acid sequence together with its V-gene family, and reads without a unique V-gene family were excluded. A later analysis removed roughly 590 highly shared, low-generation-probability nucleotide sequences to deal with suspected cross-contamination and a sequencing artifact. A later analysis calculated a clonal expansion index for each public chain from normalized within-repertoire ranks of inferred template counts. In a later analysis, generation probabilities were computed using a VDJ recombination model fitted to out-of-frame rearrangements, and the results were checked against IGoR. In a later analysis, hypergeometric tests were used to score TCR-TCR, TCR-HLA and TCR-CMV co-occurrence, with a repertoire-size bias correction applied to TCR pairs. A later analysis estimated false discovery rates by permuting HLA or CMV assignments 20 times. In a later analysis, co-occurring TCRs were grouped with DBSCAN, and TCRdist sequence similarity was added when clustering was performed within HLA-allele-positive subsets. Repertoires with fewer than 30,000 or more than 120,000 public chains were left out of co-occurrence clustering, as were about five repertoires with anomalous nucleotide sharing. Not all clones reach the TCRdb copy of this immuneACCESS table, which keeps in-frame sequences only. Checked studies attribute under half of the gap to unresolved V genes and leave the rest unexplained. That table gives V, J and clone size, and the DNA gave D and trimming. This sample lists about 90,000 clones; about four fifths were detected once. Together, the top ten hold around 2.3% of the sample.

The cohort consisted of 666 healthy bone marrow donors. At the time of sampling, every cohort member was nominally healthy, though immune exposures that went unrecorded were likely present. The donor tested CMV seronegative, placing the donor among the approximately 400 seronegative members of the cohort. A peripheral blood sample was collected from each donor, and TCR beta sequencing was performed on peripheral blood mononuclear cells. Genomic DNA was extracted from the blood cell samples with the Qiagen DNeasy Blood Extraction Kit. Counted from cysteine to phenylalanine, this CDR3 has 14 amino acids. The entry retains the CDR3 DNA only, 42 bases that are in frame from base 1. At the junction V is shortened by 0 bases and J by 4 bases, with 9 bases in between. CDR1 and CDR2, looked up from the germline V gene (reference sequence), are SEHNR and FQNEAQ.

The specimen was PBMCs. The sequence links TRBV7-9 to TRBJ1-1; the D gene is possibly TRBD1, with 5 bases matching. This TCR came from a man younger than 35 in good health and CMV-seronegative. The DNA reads TGTGCCAGCAGCTTAGCGGTCAGGGCCACTGAAGCTTTCTTT. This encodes CASSLAVRATEAFF.